This TCR beta chain was sequenced during a study of control samples from healthy donors and cancer patients. Sequenced by immunoSEQ multiplex PCR; TCRdb stores in-frame clones only, minus some. The data contain around 78,000 clones, approximately 94% of them singletons. Trimming stripped 6 bases from V and 8 bases from J, with 14 bases between. From germline, CDR1 is ENHRY and CDR2 SYGVKD. This CDR3 is built from 14 residues. Sequenced: blood. The receptor was derived from a woman between 18 and 29 years old in good health. This rearrangement joins TRBV10-3 to TRBJ1-6; tentatively, D is TRBD1 (6 bases). In DNA, the CDR3 is TGTGCCATCAGCCCTACAGGGAGGGATTCACCCCTCCACTTT. The encoded protein is CAISPTGRDSPLHF.